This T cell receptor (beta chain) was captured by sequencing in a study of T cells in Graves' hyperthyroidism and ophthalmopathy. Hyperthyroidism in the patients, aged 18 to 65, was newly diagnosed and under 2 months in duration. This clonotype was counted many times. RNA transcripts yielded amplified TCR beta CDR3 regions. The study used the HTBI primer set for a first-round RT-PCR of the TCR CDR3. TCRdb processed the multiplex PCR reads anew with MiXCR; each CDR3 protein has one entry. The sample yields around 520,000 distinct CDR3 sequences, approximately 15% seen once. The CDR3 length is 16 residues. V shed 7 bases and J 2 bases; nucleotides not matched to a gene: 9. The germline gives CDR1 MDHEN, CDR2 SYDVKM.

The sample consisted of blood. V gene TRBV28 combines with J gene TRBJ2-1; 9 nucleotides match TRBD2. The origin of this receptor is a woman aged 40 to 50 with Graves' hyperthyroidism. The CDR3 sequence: CASKTHSGSAYNEQFF. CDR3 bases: TGTGCCAGCAAAACCCATAGCGGGAGCGCCTACAATGAGCAGTTCTTC.